This T cell receptor (beta chain) was found in a study of long-term antiretroviral therapy in people with HIV. At the survey level, the v3.0 immunoSEQ assay was run. The data were produced by immunoSEQ multiplex PCR, yet TCRdb's version contains in-frame clones alone and is incomplete. The sample includes about 30,000 clones, less than 90% of them seen just once. Study conclusions and caveats: Pre-ART-expanded clones dominated the repertoire at all time points.

Comments on this clone: Its antigen is unknown.

This specimen was unsorted PBMCs, taken about 5 years before starting antiretroviral therapy. This clonotype was obtained from a man aged 45-65 years with HIV.

The DNA of the CDR3 is TGCGCCAGCAGCCAACGGGCCGCGGCCACCGGGGAGCTGTTTTTT. Protein: CASSQRAAATGELFF. V gene TRBV4-1 combines with J gene TRBJ2-2; the D is unclear. Looked up from germline, CDR1 is MGHRA and CDR2 is YSYEKL. CDR3 size: 15 residues. V lost 2 bases, J lost 4 bases, and 11 bases lay in between.